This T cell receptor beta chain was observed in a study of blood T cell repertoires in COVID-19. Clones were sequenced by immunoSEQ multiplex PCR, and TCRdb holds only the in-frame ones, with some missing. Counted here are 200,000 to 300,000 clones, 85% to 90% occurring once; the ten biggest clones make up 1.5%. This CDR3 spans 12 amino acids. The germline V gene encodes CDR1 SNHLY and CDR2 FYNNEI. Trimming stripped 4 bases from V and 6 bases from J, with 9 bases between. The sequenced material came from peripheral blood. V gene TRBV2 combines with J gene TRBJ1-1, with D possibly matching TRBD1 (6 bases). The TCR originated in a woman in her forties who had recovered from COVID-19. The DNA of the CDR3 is TGTGCCAGCAGTGCACAGGGTTCTGAAGCTTTCTTT. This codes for CASSAQGSEAFF.